One sample yielded the 14 T cell receptor beta chains listed below, sequenced in a study of early T cells in non-severe SARS-CoV-2 infection. TCRdb reprocessed the 5' RACE reads via MiXCR and lists one record per CDR3 protein. The sample has 98,000 or so distinct CDR3 sequences, about 12% seen once. Sequenced: whole blood. These receptors all come from an adult who was a healthcare worker with PCR-confirmed SARS-CoV-2 infection or an uninfected control (not recorded which).

This clonotype was seen repeatedly, ten times or more. The rearrangement links TRBV10-3 to TRBJ2-2, with D possibly TRBD1 on 6 matching bases. The V end was cut by 3 bases, the J end by 6 bases, with 8 bases between. Germline V lookup: CDR1 ENHRY, CDR2 SYGVKD. This CDR3 is built from 13 residues. CDR3 sequence reads: CAISEQGAGELFF. The CDR3 DNA follows: TGTGCCATCAGTGAACAGGGCGCCGGGGAGCTGTTTTTT.

The sample holds one count of this clonotype. The chain combines TRBV5-1 with TRBJ2-5, with D possibly matching TRBD2 (5 bases). Germline V gene sequence: CDR1 SGHRS, CDR2 YFSETQ. V dropped 1 base and J dropped 3 bases, with 10 bases sitting between them. The CDR3 totals 14 residues. CDR3 residues: CASSLNSGKETQYF. The CDR3 DNA follows: TGCGCCAGCAGCTTGAATTCGGGGAAAGAGACCCAGTACTTC.

This chain connects TRBV3-1 to TRBJ2-7; 8 nucleotides align to TRBD1. Germline V CDR1 and CDR2: LGHDT, YNNKEL (reference sequence). The junction had 1 base not matched to a gene; V was cut back by 1 base and J by 5 bases. The CDR3 is 13 residues long. In DNA form, the CDR3 reads TGTGCCAGCAGCCAAGGGACAGGGCACGAGCAGTACTTC. The encoded protein is CASSQGTGHEQYF.

This clonotype has more than one count but fewer than ten. CDR3 bases: TGTGCCCGAGCTTCGCCTAGCGGGAGCTCAGAGACCCAGTACTTC. It specifies CARASPSGSSETQYF. The genes are TRBV11-2 and TRBJ2-5; 10 positions agree with TRBD2. J was trimmed by 4 bases and V by 11 bases; bases with no gene match: 13. The CDR3 runs to 15 residues. Germline CDR1 is SGHAT and CDR2 is FQNNGV.

The chain recombines TRBV5-1 with TRBJ1-1, with TRBD1 as a possible D gene (6 bases). Deletions cut 0 bases from V and 4 bases from J, with 16 bases between. The germline gives CDR1 SGHRS, CDR2 YFSETQ. The CDR3 has 16 amino acids. The CDR3 coding sequence is TGCGCCAGCAGCTTGGATACAGGGCGAAAGGGCACTGAAGCTTTCTTT. This sequence encodes CASSLDTGRKGTEAFF.

This clonotype was counted between two and nine times. CDR3: CASSDGHSNQPQHF. As DNA, the CDR3 is TGTGCCAGCAGCGATGGACACTCCAATCAGCCCCAGCATTTT. The chain couples TRBV3-1 to TRBJ1-5, with D possibly matching TRBD1 (5 bases). CDR1 is LGHDT and CDR2 is YNNKEL in the germline V gene (reference sequence). The CDR3 extends over 14 amino acids. V shed 5 bases and J shed 3 bases, with 11 bases lying between them.

This rearrangement joins TRBV5-5 to TRBJ2-2; 9 bases match TRBD2. Germline V gene lookup returns CDR1 SGHKS and CDR2 YYEKEE (reference sequence). With 0 bases clipped from V and 4 bases from J, the junction kept 4 bases outside the gene matches. There are 16 residues in the CDR3. The CDR3 sequence is CASSLAGGRATGELFF. The CDR3 nucleotides are TGTGCCAGCAGCTTGGCCGGCGGGAGGGCCACCGGGGAGCTGTTTTTT. Using reference TRBV5-5 and TRBJ2-2 for the parts outside the CDR3, the full variable domain is DAGVTQSPTHLIKTRGQQVTLRCSPISGHKSVSWYQQVLGQGPQFIFQYYEKEERGRGNFPDRFSARQFPNYSSELNVNALLLGDSALYLCASSLAGGRATGELFFGEGSRLTVL.

This clonotype has a handful of counts. The rearrangement uses TRBV29-1 and TRBJ1-1; no clear D. V dropped 4 bases and J dropped 1 base, with 4 bases sitting between them. Looked up from germline, CDR1 is SQVTM and CDR2 is ANQGSEA. The CDR3 consists of 11 residues. CDR3: CSVAWNTEAFF. CDR3 DNA: TGCAGCGTTGCCTGGAACACTGAAGCTTTCTTT. The full variable domain, its missing parts supplied by reference TRBV29-1 and TRBJ1-1, is SAVISQKPSRDICQRGTSLTIQCQVDSQVTMMFWYRQQPGQSLTLIATANQGSEATYESGFVIDKFPISRPNLTFSTLTVSNMSPEDSSIYLCSVAWNTEAFFGQGTRLTVV.

In this sample, this clonotype turned up many times. The chain uses TRBV24-1 and TRBJ2-1; perhaps TRBD2 as D (5 bases). The CDR3 totals 15 residues. Germline V lookup: CDR1 KGHDR, CDR2 SFDVKD. Trimming took 9 bases from V and 6 from J, leaving 20 bases between them. The CDR3 is CATGPRVSTRNEQFF. CDR3 nucleotide sequence: TGTGCCACCGGCCCGAGGGTTAGCACTCGCAATGAGCAGTTCTTC.

This clonotype occurred a few times. This chain connects TRBV5-1 to TRBJ2-2, with D unclear. Trimming shortened V by 1 base and J by 7 bases, and 17 bases separated the two germline ends. The CDR3 has 16 amino acids. Germline CDR1 and CDR2: SGHRS and YFSETQ. The CDR3, as DNA: TGCGCCAGCAGCTTGCTATCCGTAGGGTCGAACGGGGAGCTGTTTTTT. Translating it yields CASSLLSVGSNGELFF.

This clonotype was recorded many times. The rearrangement uses TRBV5-6 and TRBJ2-1; maybe TRBD2 (6 bases). The CDR3 length is 15 residues. V was clipped by 0 bases and J by 2 bases, with 9 bases between them. Germline V gene data show CDR1 as SGHDT and CDR2 as YYEEEE. CDR3 in amino acids: CASSLETGAYNEQFF. The CDR3 DNA sequence: TGTGCCAGCAGCTTGGAGACGGGGGCCTACAATGAGCAGTTCTTC.

There are a few counts of this clonotype. The CDR3 loop reads CASGREGPEQYF. The CDR3 bases are TGTGCCAGCGGCAGGGAGGGTCCCGAGCAGTACTTC. This rearrangement joins TRBV2 to TRBJ2-7; TRBD2 matches at 7 bases. This CDR3 has 12 amino acids. Germline-derived CDR1 and CDR2 are SNHLY and FYNNEI. V was pared by 8 bases and J by 6 bases, with 7 bases of the junction left unmatched.

The CDR3 DNA follows: TGCAGCGGGGGGGACACCGGGGAGCTGTTTTTT. This gives the protein CSGGDTGELFF. The chain employs TRBV29-1 and TRBJ2-2, with D possibly being TRBD2 (6 bases). CDR1 is SQVTM, CDR2 ANQGSEA, per germline. V was clipped by 7 bases and J by 3 bases, with 6 bases between them. The CDR3 has 11 amino acids.

This clonotype was seen a few times. This chain links TRBV19 with TRBJ1-2, with 12 bases matching TRBD1. The CDR3 spans 15 residues. Germline V gene lookup returns CDR1 LNHDA and CDR2 SQIVND (reference sequence). Germline trimming cut 3 bases from V and 8 bases from J; bases unmatched to any gene: 7. CDR3 sequence (DNA): TGTGCCAGTAGTATCGGGACAGGGGGCATCGGCGGCTACACCTTC. Its protein is CASSIGTGGIGGYTF.